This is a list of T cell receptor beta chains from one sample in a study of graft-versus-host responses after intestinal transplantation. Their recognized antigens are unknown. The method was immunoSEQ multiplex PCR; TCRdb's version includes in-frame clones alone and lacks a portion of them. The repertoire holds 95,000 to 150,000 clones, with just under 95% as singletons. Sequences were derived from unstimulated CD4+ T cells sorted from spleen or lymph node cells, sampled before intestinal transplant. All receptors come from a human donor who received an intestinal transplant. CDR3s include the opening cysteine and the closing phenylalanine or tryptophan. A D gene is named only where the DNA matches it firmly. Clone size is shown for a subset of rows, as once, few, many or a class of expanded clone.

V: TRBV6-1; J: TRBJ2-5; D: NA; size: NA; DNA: TGTGCCAGCAGTGTTCTACAGAGGAATTCAGAGACCCAGTACTTC; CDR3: CASSVLQRNSETQYF
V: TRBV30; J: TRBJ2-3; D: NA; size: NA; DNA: TGTGCCTGGCAGGGAATGACAGATACGCAGTATTTT; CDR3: CAWQGMTDTQYF
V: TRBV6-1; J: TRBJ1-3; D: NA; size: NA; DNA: TGTGCCAGCGGGTCAGGCTCTGGAAACACCATATATTTT; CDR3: CASGSGSGNTIYF
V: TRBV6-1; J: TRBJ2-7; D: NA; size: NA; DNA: TGTGCCAGCAGGTTGACCAACTACGAGCAGTACTTC; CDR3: CASRLTNYEQYF
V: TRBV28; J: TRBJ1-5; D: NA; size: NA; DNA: TGTGCCAGCAGTTTAGGACAGCGGCAGCCCCAGCATTTT; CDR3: CASSLGQRQPQHF
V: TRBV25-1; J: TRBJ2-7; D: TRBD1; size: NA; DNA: TGTGCCAGCATTGGGACAGTTCTCAGCGAGCAGTACTTC; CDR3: CASIGTVLSEQYF
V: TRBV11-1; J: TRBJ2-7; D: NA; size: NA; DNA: TGTGCCAGCAGCCCCCCAGCCTACGAGCAGTACTTC; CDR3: CASSPPAYEQYF
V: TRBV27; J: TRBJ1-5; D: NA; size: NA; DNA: TGTGCCAGCAGGATCGGGACATACAATCAGCCCCAGCATTTT; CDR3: CASRIGTYNQPQHF
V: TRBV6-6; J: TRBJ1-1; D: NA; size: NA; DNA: TGTGCCAGCGATTCTGGGACGGCGAACACTGAAGCTTTCTTT; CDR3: CASDSGTANTEAFF
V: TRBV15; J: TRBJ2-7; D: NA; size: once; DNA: TGTGCCACCAGCAGAGATCCCAACTTAGCCTACGAGCAGTACTTC; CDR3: CATSRDPNLAYEQYF
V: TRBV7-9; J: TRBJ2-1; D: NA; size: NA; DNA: TGTGCCAGCAGCCAACGGGTCTACAATGAGCAGTTCTTC; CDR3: CASSQRVYNEQFF
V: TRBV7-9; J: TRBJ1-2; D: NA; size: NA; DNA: TGTGCCAGCAGCCAACCCAGGGGAAACTATGGCTACACCTTC; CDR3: CASSQPRGNYGYTF
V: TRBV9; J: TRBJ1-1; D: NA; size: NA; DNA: TGTGCCAGCAGTACCGGGTCAGGGTCCACTGAAGCTTTCTTT; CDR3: CASSTGSGSTEAFF
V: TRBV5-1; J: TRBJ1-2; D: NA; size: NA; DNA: TGCGCCAGCAGCTTGGGTCCCCGGACCTATGGCTACACCTTC; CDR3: CASSLGPRTYGYTF
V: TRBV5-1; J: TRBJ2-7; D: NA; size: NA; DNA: TGCGCCAGCAAGGAGGGGTACGAGCAGTACTTC; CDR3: CASKEGYEQYF
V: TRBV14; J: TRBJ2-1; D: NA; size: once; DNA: TGTGCCAGCAGCCAAGATTGGACGCGGAGTATCAATGAGCAGTTCTTC; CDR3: CASSQDWTRSINEQFF
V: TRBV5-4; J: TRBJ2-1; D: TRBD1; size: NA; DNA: TGTGCCAGCACCTGGGGAGGGACAGGGGCCCGCAATGAGCAGTTCTTC; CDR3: CASTWGGTGARNEQFF
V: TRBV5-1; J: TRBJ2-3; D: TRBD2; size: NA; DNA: TGCGCCAGCAGCGGCGGGAGAGGCCCAGATACGCAGTATTTT; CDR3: CASSGGRGPDTQYF
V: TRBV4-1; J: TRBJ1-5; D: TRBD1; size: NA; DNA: TGCGCCAGCAGCCAAGGCGGGGCAGGGGGGTATCAGCCCCAGCATTTT; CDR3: CASSQGGAGGYQPQHF
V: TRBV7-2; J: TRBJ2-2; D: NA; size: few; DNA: TGTGCCAGCAGCTTAGAGGGACCGGGGGCCGGGGAGCTGTTTTTT; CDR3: CASSLEGPGAGELFF
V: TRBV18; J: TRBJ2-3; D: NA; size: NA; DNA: TGTGCCAGCTCACACCTACAGGTTGGAACTAGCACAGATACGCAGTATTTT; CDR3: CASSHLQVGTSTDTQYF
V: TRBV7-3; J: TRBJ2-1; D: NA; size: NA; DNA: TGTGCCAGCTCAAGAGACTCCTACAATGAGCAGTTCTTC; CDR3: CASSRDSYNEQFF
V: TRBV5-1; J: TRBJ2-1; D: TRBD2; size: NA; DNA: TGCGCCAGCAGCTTGAGCGGGAGGGCCCATGAGCAGTTCTTC; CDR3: CASSLSGRAHEQFF
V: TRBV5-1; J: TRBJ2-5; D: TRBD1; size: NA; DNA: TGCGCCAGCAGCGGGGGGACAGGCGAGAGACTTAACTTC; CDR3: CASSGGTGERLNF
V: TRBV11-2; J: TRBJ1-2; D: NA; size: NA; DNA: TGTGCCATCACCCTCCCCGGCTATGGCTACACCTTC; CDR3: CAITLPGYGYTF
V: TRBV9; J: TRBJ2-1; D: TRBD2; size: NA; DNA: TGTGCCAGCAGCGTAGGCACAGCGGGAGTTTACAATGAGCAGTTCTTC; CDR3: CASSVGTAGVYNEQFF
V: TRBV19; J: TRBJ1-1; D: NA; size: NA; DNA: TGTGCCAGTAGTATAGGACCCGGAAAGCGGAACACTGAAGCTTTCTTT; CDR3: CASSIGPGKRNTEAFF
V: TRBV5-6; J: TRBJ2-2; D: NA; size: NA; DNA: TGTGCCAGCAGCTTGGCCGGGATCACCGGGGAGCTGTTTTTT; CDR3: CASSLAGITGELFF
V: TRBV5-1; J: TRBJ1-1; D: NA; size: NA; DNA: TGCGCCAGCAGCCTTATACAGGACTCTGAAGCTTTCTTT; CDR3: CASSLIQDSEAFF
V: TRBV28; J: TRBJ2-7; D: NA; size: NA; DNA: TGTGCCAGCAGTTCTCCGCCCGAGCAGTACTTC; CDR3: CASSSPPEQYF
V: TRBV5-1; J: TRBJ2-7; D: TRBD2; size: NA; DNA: TGCGCCAGCAGGAGGACTAGCGGGAGGGAAAGCTCCTACGAGCAGTACTTC; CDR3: CASRRTSGRESSYEQYF
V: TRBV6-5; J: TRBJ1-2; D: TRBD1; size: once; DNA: TGTGCCAGCAGTCACGACAGGGGCTATGGCTACACCTTC; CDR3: CASSHDRGYGYTF
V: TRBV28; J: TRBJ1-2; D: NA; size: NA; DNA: TGTGCCAGCAGGGAACAGGGTAGTGATGGCTACACCTTC; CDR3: CASREQGSDGYTF
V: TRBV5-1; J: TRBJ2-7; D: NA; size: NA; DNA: TGCGCCAGCAGCGGGGACATCCACGAGCAGTACTTC; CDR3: CASSGDIHEQYF
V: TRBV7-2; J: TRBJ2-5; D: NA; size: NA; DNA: TGTGCCAGCTACAGGGTAGGGGGAGAGACCCAGTACTTC; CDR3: CASYRVGGETQYF
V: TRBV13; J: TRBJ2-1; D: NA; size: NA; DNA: TGTGCCAGCAGCCCGACCAGTGGAGCTTACAATGAGCAGTTCTTC; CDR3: CASSPTSGAYNEQFF
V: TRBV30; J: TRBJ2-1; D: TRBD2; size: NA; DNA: TGTGCCTGGAGTTATTCCGGGACTAGCCCCAACAATGAGCAGTTCTTC; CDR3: CAWSYSGTSPNNEQFF
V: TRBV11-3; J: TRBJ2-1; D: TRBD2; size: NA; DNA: TGTGCCAGCAGCTTATTTGGGGGGGGAAACAATGAGCAGTTCTTC; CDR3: CASSLFGGGNNEQFF
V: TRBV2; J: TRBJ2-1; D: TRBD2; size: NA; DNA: TGTGCCTCGAAGGGCGGGAGAGGGAATGAGCAGTTCTTC; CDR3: CASKGGRGNEQFF
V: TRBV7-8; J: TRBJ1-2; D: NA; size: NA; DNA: TGTGCCGGCAGCCTGCTTCAACTGGGAAGCTATGGCTACACCTTC; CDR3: CAGSLLQLGSYGYTF
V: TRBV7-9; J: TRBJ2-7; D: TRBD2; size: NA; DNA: TGTGCCAGCAGACCTCCGGGACTAGCGGGTAGCGAGCAGTACTTC; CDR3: CASRPPGLAGSEQYF
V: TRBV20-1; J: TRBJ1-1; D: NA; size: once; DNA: TGCAGCCTCGGGCTGGGGGAAGCTTTCTTT; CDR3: CSLGLGEAFF
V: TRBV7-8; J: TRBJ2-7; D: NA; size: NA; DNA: TGTGCCAGCAGCTTAGTCAGGCGCGAGCAGTACTTC; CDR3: CASSLVRREQYF
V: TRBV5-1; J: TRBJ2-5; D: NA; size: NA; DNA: TGCGCCAGCAGCTTGTCCTGGGTGGGGGAGACCCAGTACTTC; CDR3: CASSLSWVGETQYF
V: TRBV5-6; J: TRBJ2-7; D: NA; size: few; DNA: TGTGCCAGCAGCTTGGACGCGCCCCGGGAGCAGTACTTC; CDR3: CASSLDAPREQYF
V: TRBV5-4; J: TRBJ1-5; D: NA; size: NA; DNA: TGTGCCAGCAGCTTAGGAGGGGCCCTCGGTCAGCCCCAGCATTTT; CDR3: CASSLGGALGQPQHF
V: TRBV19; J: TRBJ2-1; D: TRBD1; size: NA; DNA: TGTGCGAGTGGGGACAGTACAATGAAGCAGTTCTTC; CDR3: CASGDSTMKQFF
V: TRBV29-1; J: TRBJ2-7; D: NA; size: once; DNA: TGCAGCGTTGAATTGGCAGGCTACGGGGTCGGGCAGTACTTC; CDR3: CSVELAGYGVGQYF
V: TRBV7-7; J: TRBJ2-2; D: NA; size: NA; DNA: TGTGTACCGGCCGGGACATTCTACACCGGGGAGCTGTTTTTT; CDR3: CVPAGTFYTGELFF
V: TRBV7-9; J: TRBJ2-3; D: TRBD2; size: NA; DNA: TGTGCCAGCAGTCCAGCGGGCTCTAGCGGGTGGGGAGATACGCAGTATTTT; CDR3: CASSPAGSSGWGDTQYF
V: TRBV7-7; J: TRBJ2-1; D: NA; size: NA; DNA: TGTGCTAGCAGCTTATCTGGGGGAGGTTACAATGAGCAGTTCTTC; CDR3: CASSLSGGGYNEQFF
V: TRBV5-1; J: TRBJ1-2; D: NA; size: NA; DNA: TGCGCCAGCAGCTTGGGGACAAACTATGGCTACACCTTC; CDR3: CASSLGTNYGYTF
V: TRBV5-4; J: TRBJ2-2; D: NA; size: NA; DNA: TGTGCTAGCTACGTGGGTTCCCTAGTCTGGGGCGGGACCGGGGAGCTGTTTTTT; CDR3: CASYVGSLVWGGTGELFF
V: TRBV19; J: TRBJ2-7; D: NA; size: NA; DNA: TGTGCCAGTTCAGGGGCGAGTCGAGCCTACGAGCAGTACTTC; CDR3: CASSGASRAYEQYF
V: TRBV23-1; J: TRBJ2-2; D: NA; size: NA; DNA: TGCGCCAGCAGTCAATTGACGGACGGTCGGAACACCGGGGAGCTGTTTTTT; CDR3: CASSQLTDGRNTGELFF
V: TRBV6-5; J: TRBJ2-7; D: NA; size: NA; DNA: TGTGCCAGCAGTTACTCCAGACTAGGCAAATACTACGAGCAGTACTTC; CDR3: CASSYSRLGKYYEQYF
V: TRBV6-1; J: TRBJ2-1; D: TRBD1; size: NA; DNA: TGTGCCAGCAGTTTCGACAGGGTCAATGAGCAGTTCTTC; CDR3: CASSFDRVNEQFF
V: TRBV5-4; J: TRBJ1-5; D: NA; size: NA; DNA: TGTGCCAGCAGCCGGGTGTGGTTTATTAGCAATCAGCCCCAGCATTTT; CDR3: CASSRVWFISNQPQHF